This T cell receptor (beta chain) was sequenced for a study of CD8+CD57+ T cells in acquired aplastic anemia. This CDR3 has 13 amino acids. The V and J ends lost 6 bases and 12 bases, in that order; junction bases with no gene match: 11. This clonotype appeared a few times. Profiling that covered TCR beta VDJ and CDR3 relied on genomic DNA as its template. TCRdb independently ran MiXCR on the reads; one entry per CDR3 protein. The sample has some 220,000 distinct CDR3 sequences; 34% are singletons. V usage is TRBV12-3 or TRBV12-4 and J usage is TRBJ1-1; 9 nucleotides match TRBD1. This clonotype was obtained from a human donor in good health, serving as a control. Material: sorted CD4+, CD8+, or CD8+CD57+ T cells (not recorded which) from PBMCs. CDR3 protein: CASRVPGQGKTFF. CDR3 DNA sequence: TGTGCCAGCAGGGTACCGGGACAGGGTAAAACTTTCTTT.